A selection of T cell receptor beta chains follows, all from one sample in a study of T-cell memory formation after mild COVID-19. TCRdb reprocessed the 5' RACE reads via MiXCR and lists one record per CDR3 protein. The repertoire holds hundreds of thousands of distinct CDR3 sequences, with 20% to 25% as singletons. Specimen: PBMCs or a T cell subset sorted from them (not recorded which). These receptors were obtained from an adult woman who had mild COVID-19 (a few samples of this study predate the infection). Cell type and time point are not known. CDR3s include the opening cysteine and the closing phenylalanine or tryptophan. D genes are given only for firm matches. A clone size is listed for some rows: how often the clone was seen (once, few, many), or a class if it is expanded.

d_call	j_call	clone_size	v_call	cdr3_nt	cdr3_aa
TRBD1	TRBJ1-1	.	TRBV6-6	TGTGCCAGCAGTGGACAGGGGATTGTAGCTTTCTTT	CASSGQGIVAFF
TRBD1	TRBJ2-7	few	TRBV2	TGTGCCAGCAGTGAAACGGGACAGGGATGGAACGAGCAGTACTTC	CASSETGQGWNEQYF
.	TRBJ1-5	few	TRBV10-2	TGCGCCAGCAGTGAGGGTTGGGGCAATCAGCCCCAGCATTTT	CASSEGWGNQPQHF
TRBD2	TRBJ2-1	few	TRBV6-1	TGTGCCAGCATTTCTAAGACGGGGAGGGAGTCCTACAATGAGCAGTTCTTC	CASISKTGRESYNEQFF
TRBD1	TRBJ2-3	few	TRBV5-1	TGCGCCAGCAGCTTGATTGGGACAGGAGCCGCAGATACGCAGTATTTT	CASSLIGTGAADTQYF
.	TRBJ1-1	.	TRBV6-5	TGTGCCAGCAGCTCGAACCGCTTCATGAACACTGAAGCTTTCTTT	CASSSNRFMNTEAFF
.	TRBJ2-7	.	TRBV13	TGTGCCAGCAGCCTTCACGGCGGCGAGCAGTACTTC	CASSLHGGEQYF
TRBD1	TRBJ2-7	.	TRBV5-1	TGCGCCAGCAGCTTGCAGACAGGGGGGGACTACGAGCAGTACTTC	CASSLQTGGDYEQYF
.	TRBJ2-1	few	TRBV2	TGTGCCAGCAGTGAGAGAACTTTCCCTACCCCGGACAATGAGCAGTTCTTC	CASSERTFPTPDNEQFF
TRBD2	TRBJ2-1	.	TRBV3-1	TGTGCCAGCAGCCAAGGTTCCGCGGGGGGGCCTTCTGGTGAGCAGTTCTTC	CASSQGSAGGPSGEQFF
.	TRBJ1-2	few	TRBV19	TGTGCCAGCAACCAACAGGGAATGGTGGCCTATGGCTACACCTTC	CASNQQGMVAYGYTF
TRBD2	TRBJ2-7	few	TRBV7-8	TGTGCCACCCGGACTAGCGGTAGATACGAGCAGTACTTC	CATRTSGRYEQYF
TRBD1	TRBJ2-7	.	TRBV18	TGTGCCAGCTCACCCCAGGGACAGCTGTGGGAGCAGTACTTC	CASSPQGQLWEQYF
.	TRBJ2-7	.	TRBV6-2/TRBV6-3	TGTGCCAGCAGACGCTGGACAGACTACGAGCAGTACTTC	CASRRWTDYEQYF
.	TRBJ2-1	.	TRBV5-5	TGTGCCAGCAGCGTTGGATCTAAGGGTAGCTACAATGAGCAGTTCTTC	CASSVGSKGSYNEQFF
TRBD1	TRBJ2-1	.	TRBV7-6	TGTGCCAGCTTACCGGGACAGGGATGGAATGAGCAGTTCTTC	CASLPGQGWNEQFF
.	TRBJ1-4	.	TRBV12-3/TRBV12-4	TGTGCCAGCAGTTCAGACGCACGCGGGATTAATGAAAAACTGTTTTTT	CASSSDARGINEKLFF
.	TRBJ2-1	.	TRBV14	TGTGCCAGCAGCCAAGTGCGGGGAAGGAATGAGCAGTTCTTC	CASSQVRGRNEQFF
.	TRBJ2-1	.	TRBV6-2/TRBV6-3	TGTGCCAGCACCTCCATGGGGCGTTTGACCTACAATGAGCAGTTCTTC	CASTSMGRLTYNEQFF
TRBD1	TRBJ1-4	few	TRBV4-3	TGCGCCAGCAGCCGTGGACAGGGGAATAATGAAAAACTGTTTTTT	CASSRGQGNNEKLFF
.	TRBJ2-2	.	TRBV12-3/TRBV12-4	TGTGCCAGCAGTTCCCAACTAGCGAACACCGGGGAGCTGTTTTTT	CASSSQLANTGELFF
TRBD2	TRBJ2-3	few	TRBV7-6	TGTGCCAGCAGCTCTGGACTAGGGCTGGATACGCAGTATTTT	CASSSGLGLDTQYF
.	TRBJ2-1	few	TRBV6-1	TGTGCCAGCATGGTCCTCCGACGCGCATCCTACAATGAGCAGTTCTTC	CASMVLRRASYNEQFF
.	TRBJ1-5	.	TRBV6-1	TGTGCCAGCACCGGGAGAGCGCGCAATCAGCCCCAGCATTTT	CASTGRARNQPQHF
.	TRBJ2-2	.	TRBV4-1	TGCGCCAGCAGCCTCGATCGCGTGGCGGGGGCCCGGGAGCTGTTTTTT	CASSLDRVAGARELFF
TRBD1	TRBJ2-7	.	TRBV4-2	TGTGCCAGCAGCCCCGTACAGGGGGCATGGGAGCAGTACTTC	CASSPVQGAWEQYF
TRBD2	TRBJ2-1	.	TRBV7-9	TGTGCCAGCAAAGCCGGGACTAGCGGAGATGAGCAGTTCTTC	CASKAGTSGDEQFF
.	TRBJ1-3	.	TRBV12-3/TRBV12-4	TGTGCCAGCAGTCTCACAGGGACTGGAAACACCATATATTTT	CASSLTGTGNTIYF
TRBD2	TRBJ2-5	.	TRBV20-1	TGCAGTGCTAGTGGCGGGGGGAAAGAGACCCAGTACTTC	CSASGGGKETQYF
.	TRBJ1-1	.	TRBV29-1	TGCAGCGTTGAGGATCAAGGGGGCACTGAAGCTTTCTTT	CSVEDQGGTEAFF
.	TRBJ2-5	.	TRBV3-1	TGTGCCAGCAGCCAAAGGGGACGGCAAGAGACCCAGTACTTC	CASSQRGRQETQYF
.	TRBJ2-1	.	TRBV4-1	TGCGCCAGCAGCCAAGTACGGGTCCTCTCCACCTACAATGAGCAGTTCTTC	CASSQVRVLSTYNEQFF
.	TRBJ1-5	few	TRBV25-1	TGTGCCAGCAGTGATGGGTTGGTGTTGCACCCCCAGCATTTT	CASSDGLVLHPQHF
.	TRBJ2-7	few	TRBV16	TGTGCCAGCGGGCTCGGGGGCGAGCAGTACTTC	CASGLGGEQYF
TRBD2	TRBJ2-5	.	TRBV18	TGTGCCAGCTCACCGCGACTAGCGGGGGAGGGAGAGACCCAGTACTTC	CASSPRLAGEGETQYF
.	TRBJ1-5	.	TRBV27	TGTGCCAGCAGCCCCCCGGGAGGGATCGATCAGCCCCAGCATTTT	CASSPPGGIDQPQHF
.	TRBJ2-1	few	TRBV4-3	TGCGCCAGCAGCCAAGATTCGCTTGGAGGTAACAATGAGCAGTTCTTC	CASSQDSLGGNNEQFF
.	TRBJ1-6	few	TRBV7-2	TGTGCCAGCAGCTTTTCAGGACTGGCTAATTCACCCCTCCACTTT	CASSFSGLANSPLHF
.	TRBJ2-1	few	TRBV7-2	TGTGCCAGCAGCTTAGGAGCGGAGGGAGGCAATGAGCAGTTCTTC	CASSLGAEGGNEQFF
TRBD1	TRBJ2-1	.	TRBV7-2	TGTGCCAGCAGCTTAATACAGGGGGTCCCAGTTGAGCAGTTCTTC	CASSLIQGVPVEQFF
TRBD1	TRBJ2-1	.	TRBV2	TGTGCCAGCACCCCAAGGGGGCTAGTGCTCTACAATGAGCAGTTCTTC	CASTPRGLVLYNEQFF
.	TRBJ2-5	.	TRBV12-3/TRBV12-4	TGTGCCAGCAGTTTAGTCGACACCTACCAAGAGACCCAGTACTTC	CASSLVDTYQETQYF
.	TRBJ2-7	few	TRBV11-2	TGTGCCAGCAGCTTAAGCAGGGAGGAGCAGTACTTC	CASSLSREEQYF
.	TRBJ2-7	.	TRBV7-9	TGTGCCAGCAGCCCTCCCGGGACTGGCCGCTACGAGCAGTACTTC	CASSPPGTGRYEQYF
TRBD2	TRBJ2-7	.	TRBV4-3	TGCGCCAGCAGCCACGCTACGGGACTAGGTTTCTACGAGCAGTACTTC	CASSHATGLGFYEQYF
.	TRBJ2-2	few	TRBV29-1	TGCAGCGTACTGGTTGTAGGACTTGAAACCGGGGAGCTGTTTTTT	CSVLVVGLETGELFF
TRBD1	TRBJ2-7	.	TRBV7-9	TGTGCCAGCAGCTTAGCCGGGACAGGGGGCCACGAGCAGTACTTC	CASSLAGTGGHEQYF